Each of the 14 T cell receptor beta chains below was sequenced from the same sample in a study of OX40 agonist ivuxolimab in advanced cancers. Measured with immunoSEQ multiplex PCR; TCRdb has only the in-frame clones, and not every one. The table has some 69,000 clones, about nine tenths seen once. The source was CD4+ or CD8+ T cells sorted from blood, collected in a trial of the OX40 agonist ivuxolimab. These receptor sequences come from an adult with an advanced solid tumor such as melanoma, head and neck, liver or kidney cancer.

The V and J genes are TRBV5-6 and TRBJ2-5, with D perhaps matching TRBD2 (6 bases). This CDR3 is 14 amino acids long. Trimming took off 1 base at V and 5 bases at J, with 12 bases between the two ends. Germline-derived CDR1 and CDR2 are SGHDT and YYEEEE. The CDR3 DNA is TGTGCCAGCAGCTTGAGAGGCGGGACCGAGACCCAGTACTTC. Its translation: CASSLRGGTETQYF.

The chain recombines TRBV5-1 with TRBJ1-5; 8 positions agree with TRBD1. This CDR3 comprises 15 residues. Germline lookup yields CDR1 SGHRS and CDR2 YFSETQ. Trimming at V came to 1 base and at J to 6 bases, leaving 6 bases not matched to a gene. CDR3 coding DNA: TGCGCCAGCAGCTTGTTGGCAGGGGGCAGTCAGCCCCAGCATTTT. Translating gives CASSLLAGGSQPQHF.

This chain links TRBV7-3 with TRBJ1-4; D is undetermined. Germline V gene sequence: CDR1 SGHTA, CDR2 FQGTGA. The V end was cut by 5 bases, the J end by 1 base, with 11 bases between. This CDR3 has 15 residues. CDR3 coding DNA: TGTGCCAGCAGCGTTCCCTGGGGAACTAATGAAAAACTGTTTTTT. It specifies CASSVPWGTNEKLFF.

This chain connects TRBV30 to TRBJ2-2; D perhaps matches TRBD1 (5 bases). In germline, CDR1 is GTSNPN, CDR2 SVGIG (reference sequence). V shed 3 bases and J shed 4 bases, with 18 bases lying between them. The CDR3 loop spans 16 amino acids. The CDR3 DNA is TGTGCCTGGAGAAGGGGCTCCGGAACCGTCACCGGGGAGCTGTTTTTT. This sequence encodes CAWRRGSGTVTGELFF.

The rearrangement uses TRBV27 and TRBJ2-1, with D hard to call. Trimming cost V 6 bases and J 0 bases, with 12 bases left between them. Germline CDR1 MNHEY, CDR2 SMNVEV (reference sequence). The length of the CDR3 is 15 residues. The CDR3 DNA follows: TGTGCCAGCAGCCTGACTCGGAGCTCCTACAATGAGCAGTTCTTC. It encodes CASSLTRSSYNEQFF.

The chain couples TRBV7-2 to TRBJ2-6, with D maybe TRBD2 (5 bases). This CDR3 is built from 18 residues. CDR1 SGHTA and CDR2 FQGNSA come from the germline V gene. Trimming stripped 0 bases from V and 2 bases from J, with 14 bases between. CDR3 protein: CASSLANRGTAGANVLTF. The DNA of the CDR3 is TGTGCCAGCAGCTTAGCAAATCGGGGTACTGCTGGGGCCAACGTCCTGACTTTC. The full variable domain, in which reference TRBV7-2 and TRBJ2-6 provide the parts outside the CDR3, is GAGVSQSPSNKVTEKGKDVELRCDPISGHTALYWYRQSLGQGLEFLIYFQGNSAPDKSGLPSDRFSAERTGGSVSTLTIQRTQQEDSAVYLCASSLANRGTAGANVLTFGAGSRLTVL.

The genes are TRBV5-1 and TRBJ2-5, with TRBD2 matching 14 bases. Germline loops: CDR1 SGHRS, CDR2 YFSETQ. This CDR3 is built from 15 residues. Trimming removed 4 bases from V and 7 bases from J; junction bases left unmatched: 6. This chain's CDR3 is CASSPGLAGDPTQYF. CDR3 DNA: TGCGCCAGCAGCCCGGGACTAGCGGGAGACCCGACCCAGTACTTC.

The chain is built from TRBV4-2 and TRBJ2-1; tentatively, D is TRBD1 or TRBD2 (6 bases each). The ends were cut back, 0 bases at V and 12 bases at J, with 21 bases in the middle. This CDR3 contains 16 residues. In germline, CDR1 is LGHNA, CDR2 YNFKEQ. CDR3 sequence: CASSQEGGSGGATQFF. The CDR3 nucleotides read TGTGCCAGCAGCCAAGAAGGGGGATCCGGGGGAGCGACGCAGTTCTTC.

In DNA, the CDR3 is TGTGCCAGCAGTGCCGAACAGGGCACAGATACGCAGTATTTT. Translation gives CASSAEQGTDTQYF. The genes are TRBV27 and TRBJ2-3, with D perhaps matching TRBD1 (5 bases). The CDR3 sequence is 14 residues long. The V and J ends lost 5 bases and 1 base respectively, with 10 bases between them. The germline V gene encodes CDR1 MNHEY and CDR2 SMNVEV (reference sequence).

The rearrangement joins TRBV7-9 to TRBJ2-1; a possible D gene is TRBD2 (6 bases). The CDR3 length is 13 residues. Germline lookup yields CDR1 SEHNR and CDR2 FQNEAQ (reference sequence). Trimming took off 4 bases at V and 3 bases at J, with 7 bases between the two ends. In nucleotides, the CDR3 is TGTGCCAGCAGCTCGGGGGTCTACAATGAGCAGTTCTTC. It specifies CASSSGVYNEQFF. The whole variable domain, filled in from reference TRBV7-9 and TRBJ2-1, reads DTGVSQNPRHKITKRGQNVTFRCDPISEHNRLYWYRQTLGQGPEFLTYFQNEAQLEKSRLLSDRFSAERPKGSFSTLEIQRTEQGDSAMYLCASSSGVYNEQFFGPGTRLTVL.

V is TRBV19 and J is TRBJ2-5; D ambiguous. V was shortened by 8 bases and J by 0 bases, with 10 bases between the two germline ends. Germline V CDR1 and CDR2: LNHDA, SQIVND (reference sequence). The CDR3 totals 13 residues. CDR3 loop: CASYGVDQETQYF. CDR3 nucleotides: TGTGCCAGTTATGGGGTGGACCAAGAGACCCAGTACTTC.

The chain couples TRBV28 to TRBJ2-5; no clear D gene. Trimming removed 2 bases at V and 2 bases at J, with 12 bases between. Germline V gives CDR1 MDHEN, CDR2 SYDVKM. This CDR3 is built from 15 residues. CDR3 DNA sequence: TGTGCCAGCAGTTTAATGCGCTCCATACAAGAGACCCAGTACTTC. Translating gives CASSLMRSIQETQYF.

As concerns this clone: Different DNA sequences within this sample yield the same CDR3. The chain is built from TRBV19 and TRBJ2-6, with D unclear. From germline, CDR1 is LNHDA and CDR2 SQIVND (reference sequence). The CDR3 is 15 amino acids. V dropped 6 bases and J dropped 0 bases, with 9 bases sitting between them. CDR3 sequence: CASRTGSSGANVLTF. CDR3 DNA sequence: TGTGCCAGTAGAACTGGAAGCTCTGGGGCCAACGTCCTGACTTTC.

This clone was counted once. This rearrangement joins TRBV7-9 to TRBJ1-2; no definite D call. Trimming removed 2 bases from V and 0 bases from J, with 16 bases in between. Germline CDR1 reads SEHNR; CDR2 reads FQNEAQ (reference sequence). The CDR3 has 17 amino acids. CDR3 residues: CASSLIGNSPSNYGYTF. The CDR3 DNA follows: TGTGCCAGCAGCTTAATCGGCAACTCCCCTTCTAACTATGGCTACACCTTC.